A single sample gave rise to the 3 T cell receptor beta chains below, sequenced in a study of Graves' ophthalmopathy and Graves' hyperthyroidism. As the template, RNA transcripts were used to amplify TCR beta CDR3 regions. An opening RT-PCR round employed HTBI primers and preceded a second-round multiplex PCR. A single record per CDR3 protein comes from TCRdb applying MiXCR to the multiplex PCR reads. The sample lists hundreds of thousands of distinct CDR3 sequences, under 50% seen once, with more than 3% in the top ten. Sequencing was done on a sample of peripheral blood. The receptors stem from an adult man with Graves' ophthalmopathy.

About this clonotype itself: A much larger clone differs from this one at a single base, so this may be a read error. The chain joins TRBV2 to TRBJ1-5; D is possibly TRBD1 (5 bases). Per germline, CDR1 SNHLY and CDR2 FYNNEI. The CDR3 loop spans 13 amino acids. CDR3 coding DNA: TGTGCCGGCAGTCAGACAGAGTATCAGCCCCAGCATTTT. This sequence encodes CAGSQTEYQPQHF.

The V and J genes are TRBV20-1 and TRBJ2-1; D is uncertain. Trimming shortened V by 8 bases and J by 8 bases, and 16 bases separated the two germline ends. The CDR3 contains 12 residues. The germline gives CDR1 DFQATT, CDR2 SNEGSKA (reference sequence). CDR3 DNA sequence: TGCAGTCCACGCAACCAAGGACATGAGCAGTTCTTC. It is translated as CSPRNQGHEQFF.

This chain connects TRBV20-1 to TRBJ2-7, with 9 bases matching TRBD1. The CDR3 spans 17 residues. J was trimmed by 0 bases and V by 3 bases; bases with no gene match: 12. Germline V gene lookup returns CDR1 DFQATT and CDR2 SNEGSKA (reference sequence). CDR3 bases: TGCAGTGCTAGTTATTCGCCGGGGACAGGGAGCTCCTACGAGCAGTACTTC. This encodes CSASYSPGTGSSYEQYF.